What follows is one T cell receptor beta chain and its context. What antigen it recognizes has not been identified. Base quality data are lacking; no much larger clone is found one base away. As encoded in the germline V gene, CDR1 is SGHAT while CDR2 is FQNNGV. V and J lose 5 bases and 7 bases, and a span of 21 bases separates them. The CDR3 measures 16 amino acids from cysteine to phenylalanine. The sequence is cut down to CDR3 DNA, 48 bases in frame from base 1. Patients with a history of autoimmune disease or receiving systemic immunosuppression were excluded from the trial. Peripheral blood for TCR sequencing was collected from all dose cohorts at baseline, on cycle 4 day 1, and on cycle 7 day 1. Samples were obtained from an open-label, multicenter, first-in-human phase I dose-escalation trial of ivuxolimab. Adults with locally advanced or metastatic melanoma, renal cell carcinoma, hepatocellular carcinoma or head and neck squamous cell carcinoma were enrolled in the trial. CD4+ and CD8+ T cells were sorted separately from peripheral blood before TCR sequencing.

This entry comes from a study of OX40 agonist ivuxolimab in advanced cancers. Regarding the study in general: Ivuxolimab was a fully human IgG2 agonistic monoclonal antibody targeting the costimulatory receptor OX40 (CD134). Patients were allowed to have had prior anti-PD-1, anti-PD-L1 or anti-CTLA-4 therapy, and roughly 40% of the dose-escalation patients had been treated with checkpoint inhibitors. The point of sequencing TCRbeta in the periphery was to test whether ivuxolimab changed TCR sequence diversity and drove clonal T-cell expansion. Intravenous ivuxolimab was administered to patients every 2 weeks at six dose levels: 0.01, 0.1, 0.3, 1.5, 3 and 10 mg/kg. A male proportion of 70% to 90% and a mean age of 60 years, ranging from 23 to 79, were recorded for the dose-escalation cohort. The paper describes the monotherapy dose-escalation part (N ≈ 52 patients) of the phase I trial of ivuxolimab. Partial responses occurred in three dose-escalation patients, of whom one had hepatocellular carcinoma and two had cutaneous melanoma. Of the approximately 50 dose-escalation patients, hepatocellular carcinoma was present in around 20, melanoma in around 15, renal cell carcinoma in 9 and head and neck cancer in 9.

Genomic DNA was isolated from the sorted cells so that the TCRbeta CDR3 region could be sequenced. The immunoSEQ Assay was used for sequencing of TCRbeta CDR3 regions. What TCRdb holds here is the immuneACCESS table cut down to in-frame rearrangements. Part of the clones is not present; checked against another copy, under half of the missing clones reflect an unresolved V gene, and the others are unexplained. This sample is represented by tens of thousands of clones; over 75% of them were singletons. The ten top clones hold approximately 5.1% of the sample. On the study overall, not on this receptor specifically: In the 0.1-3.0 mg/kg groups, partial responders were among the patients with the lowest normalized peripheral clonal expansion, particularly in CD8+ T cells. After ivuxolimab, expanded clones were on average more numerous among CD8+ T cells than among CD4+ T cells. Low levels of normalized T-cell clonal expansion were also shown by some nonresponding patients. Which antigens the clonally expanded peripheral T cells were specific for was not determined. Clonal expansion of both CD4+ and CD8+ blood T cells was observed from baseline to week 6 at doses 0.1 to 3.0 mg/kg.

The sequences come from CD4+ or CD8+ T cells sorted from blood, collected in a trial of the OX40 agonist ivuxolimab. The sequence joins TRBV11-2 to TRBJ2-1, and possibly TRBD2, on 5 matching bases. The TCR was taken from an adult with an advanced solid tumor such as melanoma, head and neck, liver or kidney cancer. The nucleotides read TGTGCCAGCAGCCCCCTGTCGGGGTCAGCGGATAATGAGCAGTTCTTC. The resulting protein is CASSPLSGSADNEQFF.